This T cell receptor (beta chain) stems from a study of Ad26.COV2.S vaccination and SARS-CoV-2 variants. Study details: A COV1001 Ad26.COV2.S trial-arm participant provided the sample.

The CDR3 runs 13 residues. Per the germline V gene, CDR1 is SGHKS and CDR2 is YYEKEE (reference sequence). The V end was cut by 4 bases, the J end by 5 bases, with 12 bases between. Sample treatment: about 20 received Ad26.COV2.S at low or high dose, single or two shots; roughly five received placebo; per-sample allocation not given. Sampling was done on day 63 after the first vaccine or placebo injection. An Ad26 vector expressing Wuhan-strain SARS-CoV-2 spike constituted the vaccine. The assay was immunoSEQ multiplex PCR, and TCRdb's table has in-frame clones only and misses some. The sample lists about 440,000 clones, around 88% occurring once. Study outcomes and limitations: Measurements of TCR breadth and depth may have given underestimates of the total T cell responses. Comparable non-spike TCR breadth was observed in vaccine and placebo recipients.

On this clone itself: Its antigen is still unknown.

This receptor was obtained from a person between 18 and 59 years old who received the Ad26.COV2.S COVID-19 vaccine or a placebo. Sequences were derived from peripheral blood, sampled in a trial of Ad26.COV2.S vaccine versus placebo. The chain employs TRBV5-5 and TRBJ2-5; D may be TRBD1 (5 bases). As DNA, the CDR3 is TGTGCCAGCAGCACCAGGGTCCAGGAGACCCAGTACTTC. This codes for CASSTRVQETQYF.